This TCR beta chain is drawn from a study of cytomegalovirus exposure and HLA in healthy donors. Study-level results: Most of the TCR beta V segments (in an earlier analysis) were productive either about 87% or about 30% of the time. Analysis was carried out at a later point, and it linked a missense DCLRE1C variant to TCR beta V- and J-gene trimming.

The PCR had 60 Vbeta and 13 Jbeta primers. Repertoires were generated with immunoSEQ multiplex PCR, while TCRdb's copy carries only in-frame clones and drops some. Reported are roughly 100,000 clones; the ten largest clones contain approximately 3.5%. Everyone who donated was a healthy bone marrow donor. Despite likely unrecorded immune exposures, the donors were nominally healthy at the time of sampling. The germline V gene has CDR1 SGHVS and CDR2 FNYEAQ. This CDR3 contains 12 residues. V was shortened by 4 bases and J by 6 bases, with 10 bases between the two germline ends. On this clone itself: As yet, its antigen is unknown.

The sample consisted of PBMCs. The receptor's source is a middle-aged man in good health and CMV-seronegative. The J gene is TRBJ2-7, the V gene TRBV7-6; D perhaps matches TRBD2 (6 bases). The CDR3 coding sequence is TGTGCCAGCAGCTCCCGCGGGGCCGAGCAGTACTTC. This gives the protein CASSSRGAEQYF.